The sequence of this T cell receptor beta chain was determined in a study of blood T cells in healthy people across ages. Study at large: The capture of about one barcoded beta molecule per two T cells was achieved by template switching.

Extraction of total RNA produced a minimum of 6 micrograms from each sample. The authors ran a second PCR of roughly 6 to 12 cycles using a sample-barcoded 5' primer and a J-beta primer mix. TCRdb passed the 5' RACE reads through MiXCR, listing each CDR3 protein once. The sample has 650,000 to 900,000 distinct CDR3 sequences, 60% to 80% seen once. General observations from the study: Researchers deemed the diversity estimates from one million T cells underestimates. Naive T cell percentage showed a strong correlation with the diversity of TCR beta.

This clonotype was detected a few times. Its specificity is not known. CDR1 is DFQATT and CDR2 is SNEGSKA in the germline V gene (reference sequence). The CDR3 has 13 residues. V was pared by 4 bases and J by 4 bases, with 13 bases between. The specimen sequenced was blood. The TCR sequence derives from a man younger than 45 in good health. The chain carries TRBV20-1 and TRBJ1-2; weak D call: TRBD1 (6 bases). DNA of the CDR3: TGCAGTGCTATCAGGACAGTCTTCTATGGCTACACCTTC. Residues: CSAIRTVFYGYTF.